This TCR beta chain appears in the sequencing data of a study of blood T cell repertoires in COVID-19. Study summary: Sites across the United States, Italy and Spain contributed samples from acute and convalescent COVID-19.

V lost 9 bases, J lost 4 bases, and 4 bases stayed unmatched. There are 12 residues in the CDR3. Sequencing used immunoSEQ multiplex PCR; TCRdb keeps in-frame clones, though not all of them. The repertoire has roughly 250,000 clones, 75% to 85% of them found once; the top ten carry 4.7%. The sample holds one count of this clone. The sequenced sample was peripheral blood. This chain joins TRBV12-3 or TRBV12-4 and TRBJ1-2; 8 bases agree with TRBD1. This receptor was taken from a woman between 65 and 79 years old with acute or convalescent COVID-19. The chain's CDR3 is CASGQGGYGYTF. CDR3 coding DNA: TGTGCCAGTGGACAGGGTGGCTATGGCTACACCTTC.